Below, 17 T cell receptor beta chains from the same sample are listed, as sequenced in a study of blood T cell repertoires in COVID-19. Clones were sequenced by immunoSEQ multiplex PCR, and TCRdb holds only the in-frame ones, with some missing. The data hold approximately 170,000 clones, with approximately 80% observed a single time. Sample: PBMCs or T cells enriched from blood (not recorded which). These receptors came from a man aged 35-49 years who had recovered from COVID-19.

This clone was detected a few times. CDR3 protein: CASSPRPGELFF. In DNA, the CDR3 is TGTGCCAGCTCCCCTAGGCCCGGGGAGCTGTTTTTT. The chain couples TRBV18 to TRBJ2-2; D uncertain. The germline V and J ends were trimmed by 6 bases and 6 bases, with 8 bases remaining between them. The CDR3 contains 12 residues. CDR1 and CDR2 from the germline V gene are KGHSH and LQKENI.

The chain couples TRBV10-1 to TRBJ2-3, with TRBD2 matching over 9 bases. Germline V gene sequence: CDR1 WNHNN, CDR2 SYGVQD (reference sequence). J lost 4 bases, V lost 3 bases, and 5 bases had no gene match. The CDR3 has 15 residues. The CDR3 DNA reads as TGCGCCAGCAGTGAACTCGCGGGGGGGCCAGATACGCAGTATTTT. Protein sequence: CASSELAGGPDTQYF.

The genes are TRBV15 and TRBJ1-2, with a possible D match to TRBD1 (5 bases). Germline values: CDR1 LNHNV, CDR2 YYDKDF (reference sequence). The CDR3 covers 15 residues. V was pared by 4 bases and J by 6 bases, with 18 bases between. This CDR3 reads CATSTRGYSGDGYTF. The CDR3 DNA reads TGTGCCACCAGCACCCGAGGTTACTCGGGGGATGGCTACACCTTC.

This chain uses TRBV29-1 with TRBJ2-7, with 8 bases lining up with TRBD1. J was trimmed by 7 bases and V by 5 bases; bases with no gene match: 7. The V gene's germline CDR1 is SQVTM and CDR2 ANQGSEA. This CDR3 has 12 amino acids. In DNA form, the CDR3 reads TGCAGCGTTTTAACAGGGGGTCTGGAGCAGTACGTC. It specifies CSVLTGGLEQYV.

The chain carries TRBV12-5 and TRBJ1-3; no reliable D call. Trimming stripped 1 base from V and 7 bases from J, with 23 bases between. CDR3 size: 18 residues. Per the germline V gene, CDR1 is LGHNT and CDR2 is FRNRAP. This CDR3 reads CASGLGLPDLKSGNTIYF. The CDR3 DNA reads as TGTGCTAGTGGTTTGGGGCTCCCGGACCTCAAGAGCGGGAACACCATATATTTT.

The chain links TRBV5-1 to TRBJ2-1; the D is unclear. Trimming removed 0 bases from V and 6 bases from J, with 10 bases in between. The CDR3 loop spans 14 amino acids. Germline loops: CDR1 SGHRS, CDR2 YFSETQ. The DNA for the CDR3 is TGCGCCAGCAGCTTGGGAGTTGTAACCAATGAGCAGTTCTTC. This sequence encodes CASSLGVVTNEQFF.

The chain couples TRBV6-5 to TRBJ2-5; 10 bases match TRBD2. After removal of 10 bases from V and 7 bases from J, the junction contained 12 bases not matched to a gene. The CDR3 covers 14 residues. The V gene's germline CDR1 is MNHEY and CDR2 SVGAGI. The CDR3 nucleotides are TGTGCCACCTCTGGGGCTAGCGGGGGAGGGACCCAGTACTTC. Its protein is CATSGASGGGTQYF.

This clone showed up just once. The gene calls are TRBV6-5 and TRBJ1-5; TRBD1 aligns across 7 bases. The CDR3 length is 13 residues. Germline CDR1 is MNHEY and CDR2 is SVGAGI. The J segment lost 5 bases and the V segment lost 7 bases, leaving 5 bases of the junction unmatched. The CDR3 sequence is CASTERGHQPQHF. The CDR3 bases are TGTGCCAGCACCGAAAGGGGGCATCAGCCCCAGCATTTT.

The gene calls are TRBV19 and TRBJ1-3; D is perhaps TRBD1 (5 bases). The V end lost 7 bases, the J end lost 0 bases, and 13 bases lay between the germline ends. The germline V gene has CDR1 LNHDA and CDR2 SQIVND (reference sequence). CDR3 size: 15 residues. The CDR3 spells CASKRQSYSGNTIYF. DNA of the CDR3: TGTGCCAGTAAGAGACAGAGCTACTCTGGAAACACCATATATTTT.

This chain uses TRBV10-2 with TRBJ1-4, with a tentative D call TRBD1 (5 bases). The CDR3 contains 15 residues. V shed 0 bases and J shed 3 bases, with 8 bases lying between them. Germline CDR1 is WSHSY and CDR2 is SAAADI. The CDR3 spells CASSESGLSNEKLFF. As DNA, the CDR3 is TGCGCCAGCAGTGAGTCGGGACTTTCTAATGAAAAACTGTTTTTT.

This sequence joins TRBV7-3 and TRBJ1-3; possibly TRBD1 for D (5 bases). Germline lookup yields CDR1 SGHTA and CDR2 FQGTGA. The CDR3 consists of 15 residues. V was pared by 2 bases and J by 4 bases, with 12 bases between. Here the CDR3 DNA reads TGTGCCAGCAGCTTATCAGGGAACGCAGGAAACACCATATATTTT. Protein product: CASSLSGNAGNTIYF.

This chain uses TRBV29-1 with TRBJ1-5; TRBD1 matches 7 bases. CDR3 length: 13 amino acids. The V gene end was trimmed by 4 bases and the J gene end by 6 bases; junction bases not matched to a gene: 6. Germline lookup yields CDR1 SQVTM and CDR2 ANQGSEA. The CDR3 sequence: CSVGAGGIQPQHF. CDR3 coding DNA: TGCAGCGTTGGAGCAGGGGGAATTCAGCCCCAGCATTTT.

This chain uses TRBV6-4 with TRBJ2-3; 8 bases line up with TRBD2. CDR3 size: 13 residues. The V and J ends lost 4 bases and 6 bases, in that order; junction bases with no gene match: 3. Germline V gives CDR1 MRHNA, CDR2 SNTAGT. CDR3: CASSAERGDTQYF. CDR3 DNA: TGTGCCAGCAGTGCCGAGCGGGGGGATACGCAGTATTTT.

This chain connects TRBV7-9 to TRBJ2-7; 7 bases line up with TRBD1. CDR3 size: 12 residues. The germline gives CDR1 SEHNR, CDR2 FQNEAQ (reference sequence). The trim removed 4 bases at V and 4 bases at J, leaving 1 base unmatched. Here the CDR3 reads CASSSGQYEQYV. CDR3 coding DNA: TGTGCCAGCAGCTCGGGACAGTACGAGCAGTACGTC.

J is TRBJ1-6 and V is TRBV9, with 9 bases that match TRBD1. The CDR3 runs 15 residues. CDR1 and CDR2 from the germline V gene are SGDLS and YYNGEE. Germline trimming cut 0 bases from V and 7 bases from J; bases unmatched to any gene: 2. CDR3 DNA sequence: TGTGCCAGCAGCGTAGGCGGGACAGGGAATTCACCCCTCCACTTT. Its protein product is CASSVGGTGNSPLHF.

This chain joins TRBV24-1 and TRBJ2-5; the D gene is possibly TRBD1 (6 bases). Germline V gene sequence: CDR1 KGHDR, CDR2 SFDVKD. Trimming shortened V by 3 bases and J by 5 bases, and 9 bases separated the two germline ends. The CDR3 length is 13 residues. The CDR3 here is CATSDRTVETQYF. The CDR3 DNA reads as TGTGCCACCAGTGATAGGACAGTGGAGACCCAGTACTTC.

The genes are TRBV28 and TRBJ2-1; D might be TRBD1 (7 bases). The V and J ends lost 7 bases and 2 bases respectively, with 12 bases between them. This CDR3 contains 14 residues. Germline-derived CDR1 and CDR2 are MDHEN and SYDVKM. The CDR3 DNA reads TGTGCCAGCAACCTCAGGGGGGCCTACAATGAGCAGTTCTTC. Translating it yields CASNLRGAYNEQFF.